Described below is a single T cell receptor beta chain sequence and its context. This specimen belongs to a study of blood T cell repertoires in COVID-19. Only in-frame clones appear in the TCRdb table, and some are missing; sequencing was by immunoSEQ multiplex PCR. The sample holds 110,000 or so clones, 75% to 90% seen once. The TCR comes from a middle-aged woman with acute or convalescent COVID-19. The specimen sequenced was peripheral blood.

The CDR3 DNA reads as TGTGCCAGCAGGGGGACAGGGGCGCCTTCACCCCTCCACTTT. It yields the protein CASRGTGAPSPLHF. The rearrangement links TRBV6-5 to TRBJ1-6; 10 bases are shared with TRBD1. V shed 6 bases and J 9 bases; nucleotides not matched to a gene: 5. The germline V gene encodes CDR1 MNHEY and CDR2 SVGAGI. This CDR3 contains 14 residues.